This is a list of T cell receptor beta chains from one sample in a study of blood T cell repertoires in COVID-19. Repertoires were generated with immunoSEQ multiplex PCR, while TCRdb's copy carries only in-frame clones and drops some. Altogether some 110,000 clones are present, 80% to 85% being singletons, with the ten largest covering nearly 0.85%. Sequenced: peripheral blood. The source of these receptors is a woman aged 65 to 85 with acute or convalescent COVID-19. Each CDR3 is given with its conserved first and last residue. The order of the fields is CDR3 protein, J gene, V gene.

CAISEVLAGPSAQYF TRBJ2-5 TRBV10-3
CASSLGRAGGPGELFF TRBJ2-2 TRBV11-1
CAWGGADATQYF TRBJ2-5 TRBV30
CASSLASTPNNEQFF TRBJ2-1 TRBV5-1
CASSQDRGQNFNSPLHF TRBJ1-6 TRBV3-1/TRBV3-2
CASSPPGQVYGYTF TRBJ1-2 TRBV27
CASSLSDEQFF TRBJ2-1 TRBV7-8
CASMESRGSYEQYF TRBJ2-7 TRBV2
CASSLRGPGQSSNYGYTF TRBJ1-2 TRBV7-3
CASSIDLTGNTSPLHF TRBJ1-6 TRBV19
CATSDPGETQYF TRBJ2-5 TRBV24-1
CASSQALMGASGANVLTF TRBJ2-6 TRBV3-1/TRBV3-2
CASSDGRDKYEQYF TRBJ2-7 TRBV9
CASSRSTANTEAFF TRBJ1-1 TRBV3-1/TRBV3-2
CASSRPTGSAGELFF TRBJ2-2 TRBV7-3
CASSDLLTGAYGYTF TRBJ1-2 TRBV19
CASSSPGGLETQYF TRBJ2-5 TRBV5-4
CASSQDRATDTQYF TRBJ2-3 TRBV6-5
CASSLDLQGNTGELFF TRBJ2-2 TRBV11-3
CSASRDSFSNTQYF TRBJ2-3 TRBV20-1
CASSEGVAGSYGYTF TRBJ1-2 TRBV2
CASSVRTGGSYGYTF TRBJ1-2 TRBV2
CSGDRGQGETQYF TRBJ2-5 TRBV29-1
CASLSRGLDEKLFF TRBJ1-4 TRBV19
CASSPIRTGGGHEQYF TRBJ2-7 TRBV11-2
CASSFRDRVSYEQYF TRBJ2-7 TRBV5-1
CASSEDRSTDTQYF TRBJ2-3 TRBV6-1
CASAGTGDHNEQFF TRBJ2-1 TRBV19
CASSVRRLETQYF TRBJ2-3 TRBV2
CATLGLTLHF TRBJ1-6 TRBV28
CASSLTGEGNQPQHF TRBJ1-5 TRBV6-1
CASSHRGGNTEAFF TRBJ1-1 TRBV19
CAWSPGWGGKSSYNSPLHF TRBJ1-6 TRBV30
CASSSHQTYEQYF TRBJ2-7 TRBV11-1
CASSFSGVNTGELFF TRBJ2-2 TRBV5-1
CASSLDRTHSPLHF TRBJ1-6 TRBV6-5
CASSQVGRNNEQFF TRBJ2-1 TRBV13